These T cell receptor beta chains were read from a single sample in a study of T cell responses to AZD1222 COVID-19 vaccine. TCRdb's copy holds only in-frame clones and misses some; the assay was immunoSEQ multiplex PCR. The table lists 130,000 or so clones, roughly 89% of them singletons. The sequenced sample was peripheral blood, obtained on day 0 of MenACWY control vaccination. The receptors stem from an adult in good health. The CDR3 runs from the conserved cysteine through the conserved F or W. The D gene is left open where the match is weak. Not all rows give a size; the values are once, few, many and, for expanded clones, a class.

clone_size: -; v_call: TRBV19; j_call: TRBJ1-2; d_call: -; cdr3_aa: CASRPGTALNYGYTF; cdr3_nt: TGTGCCAGTAGACCCGGGACTGCCCTTAACTATGGCTACACCTTC
clone_size: -; v_call: TRBV2; j_call: TRBJ2-1; d_call: TRBD2; cdr3_aa: CASRGTSGYNEQFF; cdr3_nt: TGTGCCAGCAGAGGGACTAGCGGGTACAATGAGCAGTTCTTC
clone_size: -; v_call: TRBV11-3; j_call: TRBJ2-7; d_call: TRBD1; cdr3_aa: CASSLFGQGRDEQYF; cdr3_nt: TGTGCCAGCAGCTTATTCGGACAGGGGCGGGACGAGCAGTACTTC
clone_size: few; v_call: TRBV5-4; j_call: TRBJ2-1; d_call: TRBD2; cdr3_aa: CASSSNTKRESEQFF; cdr3_nt: TGTGCCAGCAGCTCAAATACCAAGCGGGAAAGTGAGCAGTTCTTC
clone_size: -; v_call: TRBV7-9; j_call: TRBJ1-2; d_call: TRBD1; cdr3_aa: CASSGSLEGQGIGGYTF; cdr3_nt: TGTGCCAGCAGCGGGAGCCTAGAAGGACAGGGGATTGGGGGCTACACCTTC
clone_size: -; v_call: TRBV27; j_call: TRBJ2-7; d_call: -; cdr3_aa: CASSLYVPGPYEQYF; cdr3_nt: TGTGCCAGCAGTTTATACGTGCCGGGGCCCTACGAGCAGTACTTC
clone_size: -; v_call: TRBV11-3; j_call: TRBJ1-1; d_call: -; cdr3_aa: CASSPGSVDLEEAFF; cdr3_nt: TGTGCCAGCAGCCCCGGGTCGGTGGACCTGGAAGAAGCTTTCTTT
clone_size: -; v_call: TRBV3-1/TRBV3-2; j_call: TRBJ2-7; d_call: -; cdr3_aa: CASSLSLGQGAIKSSYEQYF; cdr3_nt: TGTGCCAGCAGCCTAAGCCTGGGGCAGGGTGCCATCAAAAGCTCCTACGAGCAGTACTTC
clone_size: -; v_call: TRBV30; j_call: TRBJ2-5; d_call: -; cdr3_aa: CAYSGGGETQYF; cdr3_nt: TGTGCCTACTCAGGAGGAGGCGAGACCCAGTACTTC
clone_size: -; v_call: TRBV11-3; j_call: TRBJ1-3; d_call: -; cdr3_aa: CASSQHGLDTGNTIYF; cdr3_nt: TGTGCCAGCAGCCAACACGGCTTAGACACGGGAAACACCATATATTTT
clone_size: -; v_call: TRBV19; j_call: TRBJ2-3; d_call: TRBD2; cdr3_aa: CASSPRTGGPMDTQYF; cdr3_nt: TGTGCCAGTAGTCCCCGGACGGGAGGGCCCATGGATACGCAGTATTTT